These 23 T cell receptor beta chains were all obtained from the same sample, sequenced in a study of beta chain features in type 1 diabetes. General study findings and limits: Type 1 diabetes patients showed a moderate but significant shortening of TCRB CDR3s in all four CD4+ subsets.

For these TCRs, the target antigens are not known. Expressed TCRB transcripts were sequenced because the entire RNA isolate underwent reverse transcription. Repertoires were generated with immunoSEQ multiplex PCR, while TCRdb's copy carries only in-frame clones and drops some. The data contain about 660,000 clones, about an eighth of them singletons. The sequencing sample was made of naive CD4+ T cells from blood. The receptors here all came from a young man with type 1 diabetes.

CDR3 DNA: TGTGCCAGCAGCCCGTTCAGGAGTTCAGGAGAGCAGTACTTC. Protein: CASSPFRSSGEQYF. The chain employs TRBV11-3 and TRBJ2-7; the D is unclear. CDR1 is SGHNT, CDR2 YENEEA, per germline. This CDR3 is built from 14 residues. Trimming shortened V by 5 bases and J by 7 bases, and 18 bases separated the two germline ends.

V usage is TRBV25-1 and J usage is TRBJ2-7, with 7 bases identical to TRBD1. Germline lookup yields CDR1 MGHDK and CDR2 SYGVNS. The ends lost 4 bases at V and 2 bases at J; junction bases unmatched: 5. CDR3 size: 14 residues. CDR3 in DNA: TGTGCCAGCAGTGGGGGTGGGACAGCCTACGAGCAGTACTTC. Translation gives CASSGGGTAYEQYF.

This clone was seen a handful of times. V and J are TRBV10-1 and TRBJ2-6; D remains unclear. Germline lookup yields CDR1 WNHNN and CDR2 SYGVQD (reference sequence). The CDR3 consists of 17 residues. Trimming cost V 2 bases and J 0 bases, with 11 bases left between them. CDR3 bases: TGCGCCAGCAGTGAGACGGGCTCAAGCTCTGGGGCCAACGTCCTGACTTTC. This sequence encodes CASSETGSSSGANVLTF.

In its sample, this clone was seen a few times. CDR3 coding DNA: TGCAGCGGCCGGGACGTTGCCTACGAGCAGTACTTC. It is translated as CSGRDVAYEQYF. V is TRBV29-1 and J is TRBJ2-5; the D call may be TRBD1 or TRBD2 (5 bases each). The last part of the DNA fits TRBJ2-7 better; the J call may be wrong. This CDR3 contains 12 residues. The germline CDR1 and CDR2 sequences are SQVTM and ANQGSEA.

V gene TRBV28 combines with J gene TRBJ1-6; D perhaps matches TRBD1 (5 bases). CDR3 length: 13 amino acids. The ends were cut back, 7 bases at V and 7 bases at J, with 11 bases in the middle. The germline CDR1 and CDR2 sequences are MDHEN and SYDVKM. The CDR3 here is CASKAGLNSPLHF. In DNA form, the CDR3 reads TGTGCCAGCAAAGCAGGGTTAAATTCACCCCTCCACTTT. The whole variable domain, remainder taken from reference TRBV28 and TRBJ1-6, is DVKVTQSSRYLVKRTGEKVFLECVQDMDHENMFWYRQDPGLGLRLIYFSYDVKMKEKGDIPEGYSVSREKKERFSLILESASTNQTSMYLCASKAGLNSPLHFGNGTRLTVT.

This clone was counted only a few times. The chain is built from TRBV5-1 and TRBJ2-1; D not resolved. Trimming stripped 0 bases from V and 4 bases from J, with 8 bases between. CDR1 is SGHRS, CDR2 YFSETQ, per germline. CDR3 length equals 14 residues. The CDR3 loop reads CASSLDGLYNEQFF. As DNA, the CDR3 is TGCGCCAGCAGCTTGGATGGCTTATACAATGAGCAGTTCTTC.

The J gene is TRBJ2-1, the V gene TRBV2; 15 bases agree with TRBD2. V lost 5 bases and J lost 6; bases outside the gene matches: 2. The germline gives CDR1 SNHLY, CDR2 FYNNEI. This CDR3 comprises 15 residues. For the CDR3, the DNA is TGTGCCAGCAGTAGGGGACTAGCGGGGGGCAATGAGCAGTTCTTC. As protein: CASSRGLAGGNEQFF. Together with reference TRBV2 and TRBJ2-1, the CDR3 gives the full variable domain: EPEVTQTPSHQVTQMGQEVILRCVPISNHLYFYWYRQILGQKVEFLVSFYNNEISEKSEIFDDQFSVERPDGSNFTLKIRSTKLEDSAMYFCASSRGLAGGNEQFFGPGTRLTVL.

The V gene is TRBV6-1, the J gene TRBJ1-5; no firm D call. CDR1 and CDR2 from the germline V gene are MNHNS and SASEGT. V was trimmed by 6 bases and J by 6 bases, leaving 9 bases between them. The CDR3 covers 12 residues. CDR3 protein: CASRVGSQPQHF. The DNA of the CDR3 is TGTGCCAGCAGGGTTGGTTCTCAGCCCCAGCATTTT.

The rearrangement links TRBV4-3 to TRBJ2-5; D possibly uses TRBD1 or TRBD2 (5 bases each). The CDR3 extends over 13 amino acids. Germline CDR1 LGHNA, CDR2 YSLEER. Trimming shortened V by 5 bases and J by 4 bases, and 11 bases separated the two germline ends. Written as DNA, the CDR3 is TGCGCCAGCAGCGAGGGACCCCGAGAGACCCAGTACTTC. Translating it yields CASSEGPRETQYF.

The chain employs TRBV6-4 and TRBJ1-1; the D is unclear. V was pared by 2 bases and J by 2 bases, with 6 bases between. CDR1 is MRHNA and CDR2 is SNTAGT in the germline V gene. This CDR3 region has 13 residues. CDR3 protein: CASSDQVNTEAFF. The CDR3 DNA follows: TGTGCCAGCAGTGACCAGGTAAACACTGAAGCTTTCTTT.

This clone was picked up a small number of times. The rearrangement uses TRBV25-1 and TRBJ1-1; D gene uncertain. The CDR3 has 11 residues. V was pared by 5 bases and J by 8 bases, with 9 bases between. CDR1 is MGHDK and CDR2 is SYGVNS in the germline V gene. This CDR3 is CASSNRREAFF. The CDR3 DNA follows: TGTGCCAGCAGTAACCGGAGGGAAGCTTTCTTT.

This chain joins TRBV5-1 and TRBJ2-7, with 7 nucleotides matching TRBD2. The V gene's germline CDR1 is SGHRS and CDR2 YFSETQ. The CDR3 sequence is 16 residues long. V shed 5 bases and J 0 bases; nucleotides not matched to a gene: 11. The CDR3 protein is CASSYRDGRTSYEQYF. The DNA of the CDR3 is TGCGCCAGCAGTTATCGGGACGGGAGGACCTCCTACGAGCAGTACTTC.

The J gene is TRBJ2-7, the V gene TRBV4-2, with D perhaps matching TRBD1 (7 bases). The CDR3 has 14 amino acids. With 4 bases removed from V and 0 bases from J, the gap between germline ends came to 10 bases. The V gene's germline CDR1 is LGHNA and CDR2 YNFKEQ. The CDR3 loop is CASSPRDSSYEQYF. CDR3 in DNA: TGTGCCAGCAGCCCGCGGGACAGCTCCTACGAGCAGTACTTC.

V usage is TRBV2 and J usage is TRBJ2-6, with 9 bases matching TRBD1. The germline CDR1 and CDR2 sequences are SNHLY and FYNNEI. This CDR3 spans 17 amino acids. The junction had 8 bases not matched to a gene; V was cut back by 7 bases and J by 1 base. This CDR3 reads CASMGDRVVSGANVLTF. CDR3 DNA sequence: TGTGCCAGCATGGGGGACAGGGTGGTTTCTGGGGCCAACGTCCTGACTTTC.

The J gene is TRBJ1-3, the V gene TRBV2, with unresolved D. The CDR3 is 14 residues long. Between the trimmed V and J ends, which lost 6 bases and 0 bases, there was a span of 9 bases. Germline values: CDR1 SNHLY, CDR2 FYNNEI. This CDR3 is CASSPWVSGNTIYF. CDR3 nucleotides: TGTGCCAGCAGCCCTTGGGTCTCTGGAAACACCATATATTTT.

This chain joins TRBV28 and TRBJ2-1; 11 bases agree with TRBD1. CDR3 length equals 14 residues. V dropped 3 bases and J dropped 7; count of bases not matched to a gene: 2. Germline V gives CDR1 MDHEN, CDR2 SYDVKM. The CDR3 nucleotides are TGTGCCAGCAGTTTGGACAGGGGGCATAATGAGCAGTTCTTC. Its protein is CASSLDRGHNEQFF.

In nucleotides, the CDR3 is TGCGCCAGCAGCTTGGGTGTGCTAGCGGGGGAAGAGCAGTACTTC. Protein sequence: CASSLGVLAGEEQYF. This chain joins TRBV5-1 and TRBJ2-7; the match to TRBD2 covers 10 bases. The CDR3 covers 15 residues. J was trimmed by 7 bases and V by 0 bases; bases with no gene match: 7. The germline CDR1 and CDR2 sequences are SGHRS and YFSETQ. The variable domain in full, with the rest retrieved from reference TRBV5-1 and TRBJ2-7, is KAGVTQTPRYLIKTRGQQVTLSCSPISGHRSVSWYQQTPGQGLQFLFEYFSETQRNKGNFPGRFSGRQFSNSRSEMNVSTLELGDSALYLCASSLGVLAGEEQYFGPGTRLTVT.

The DNA for the CDR3 is TGTGCCAGCAGCCTTACAGGGGAATCTGGCTACACCTTC. Protein product: CASSLTGESGYTF. This chain links TRBV7-9 with TRBJ1-2, with 7 positions matching TRBD1. CDR1 SEHNR and CDR2 FQNEAQ come from the germline V gene (reference sequence). V lost 5 bases, J lost 7 bases, and 7 bases stayed unmatched. This CDR3 has 13 amino acids.

The V gene is TRBV25-1, the J gene TRBJ2-7; no definite D call. V lost 4 bases and J lost 1, with 17 bases in between. Germline V CDR1 and CDR2: MGHDK, SYGVNS. This CDR3 is built from 16 residues. The CDR3 DNA sequence: TGTGCCAGCAGTGGACGGACCGGCATCGGGTCCTACGAGCAGTACTTC. Translating gives CASSGRTGIGSYEQYF.

The chain couples TRBV30 to TRBJ1-2, with D possibly matching TRBD1 (5 bases). This CDR3 spans 14 amino acids. CDR1 and CDR2 (germline): GTSNPN, SVGIG (reference sequence). V was shortened by 0 bases and J by 6 bases, with 14 bases between the two germline ends. Here the CDR3 reads CAWSVMGREDGYTF. The CDR3 DNA sequence: TGTGCCTGGAGTGTAATGGGCAGGGAGGATGGCTACACCTTC.

The gene calls are TRBV6-4 and TRBJ1-2, with 7 bases lining up with TRBD1. Germline V gene sequence: CDR1 MRHNA, CDR2 SNTAGT. V shed 4 bases and J 7 bases; nucleotides not matched to a gene: 6. This CDR3 region has 13 residues. DNA of the CDR3: TGTGCCAGCAGTGGCGTACAGGGGATTGGCTACACCTTC. This gives the protein CASSGVQGIGYTF.

This clone was seen a few times. The chain combines TRBV18 with TRBJ2-7; 10 positions match TRBD2. V gave up 6 bases and J gave up 0 bases; unmatched junction bases: 5. Germline V lookup: CDR1 KGHSH, CDR2 LQKENI. The CDR3 extends over 15 amino acids. The CDR3 DNA follows: TGTGCCAGCTCTCCCGGGACTAGCGTCTCCTACGAGCAGTACTTC. Protein: CASSPGTSVSYEQYF.

Of note for this clone: Other nucleotide sequences from this sample produce the same CDR3. The genes are TRBV5-1 and TRBJ2-5; the match to TRBD1 covers 8 bases. With V trimmed by 2 bases and J by 1 base, 1 base remained unmatched. CDR3 length: 14 residues. CDR1 is SGHRS and CDR2 is YFSETQ in the germline V gene. CDR3 loop: CASSLDRGQETQYF. The CDR3 DNA is TGCGCCAGCAGCTTAGACAGGGGCCAAGAGACCCAGTACTTC.